The 17 T cell receptor beta chains below come from one sample, sequenced in a study of T cell changes during pregnancy in multiple sclerosis (dated by TCRdb to the late 2010s). Preparation of the library involved the immunoSEQ multiplex PCR assay. Entries here come from immuneACCESS through TCRdb and include only in-frame sequences with V and J called. Some clones fail to appear in such tables; in the studies checked, an unresolved V gene covers under half of the shortfall, and the cause of the remainder is unknown. This sample lists 35,000 or so clones; roughly 89% were detected once. 0.7% to 0.85% of the sample is taken by the ten largest. Here the sequenced sample was CD4+ T cells from peripheral blood mononuclear cells, taken after pregnancy. The receptors come from a female donor in good health, enrolled as a control in a pregnancy study.

The chain is built from TRBV5-1 and TRBJ2-2, with D possibly matching TRBD1 (7 bases). The CDR3 covers 16 residues. Trimming removed 0 bases at V and 1 base at J, with 10 bases between. Germline CDR1 is SGHRS and CDR2 is YFSETQ. Written as DNA, the CDR3 is TGCGCCAGCAGCTTGGCCCAGGGGGGGAACACCGGGGAGCTGTTTTTT. It is translated as CASSLAQGGNTGELFF.

The chain links TRBV18 to TRBJ1-4, with 7 bases lining up with TRBD1. Trimming took 0 bases from V and 3 from J; bases not matched to a gene: 7. CDR3 length equals 17 residues. The germline V gene has CDR1 KGHSH and CDR2 LQKENI. CDR3 in DNA: TGTGCCAGCTCACCACCGTCCAGGGGGGCGGCTAATGAAAAACTGTTTTTT. It specifies CASSPPSRGAANEKLFF.

V gene TRBV9 combines with J gene TRBJ2-1, with D uncertain. Trimming pared 2 bases from V and 1 base from J, leaving 7 bases between. CDR3 length: 14 residues. From germline, CDR1 is SGDLS and CDR2 YYNGEE. As DNA, the CDR3 is TGTGCCAGCAGCGTGAGCGTATCCTACAATGAGCAGTTCTTC. Residues: CASSVSVSYNEQFF. The whole variable domain, filled in from reference TRBV9 and TRBJ2-1, reads DSGVTQTPKHLITATGQRVTLRCSPRSGDLSVYWYQQSLDQGLQFLIQYYNGEERAKGNILERFSAQQFPDLHSELNLSSLELGDSALYFCASSVSVSYNEQFFGPGTRLTVL.

The V gene is TRBV11-2, the J gene TRBJ2-1; D is ambiguous. The length of the CDR3 is 16 residues. CDR1 and CDR2 (germline): SGHAT, FQNNGV. V was clipped by 5 bases and J by 4 bases, with 18 bases between them. The CDR3 here is CASSRSQVIPYNEQFF. The CDR3 DNA reads TGTGCCAGCAGCCGATCCCAGGTGATACCTTACAATGAGCAGTTCTTC.

J is TRBJ1-4 and V is TRBV28; D not certain. Germline V gives CDR1 MDHEN, CDR2 SYDVKM. The CDR3 has 15 residues. V lost 3 bases and J lost 4, with 12 bases in between. The CDR3 nucleotides are TGTGCCAGCAGTTTCCAAGAGGGCAGTAATGAAAAACTGTTTTTT. Translated, it gives CASSFQEGSNEKLFF.

The genes are TRBV14 and TRBJ1-2; the D gene is possibly TRBD1 (6 bases). Germline CDR1 SGHDN, CDR2 FVKESK. Deletions cut 2 bases from V and 4 bases from J, with 17 bases between. The length of the CDR3 is 16 residues. In DNA, the CDR3 is TGTGCCAGCAGCCAAAAAGCGAGGGGGGGATCCTATGGCTACACCTTC. This codes for CASSQKARGGSYGYTF.

The rearrangement links TRBV7-8 to TRBJ1-4; perhaps TRBD1 as D (6 bases). CDR1 and CDR2 (germline): SGHVS, FQNEAQ. Trimming removed 5 bases from V and 5 bases from J, with 15 bases in between. The CDR3 is 15 residues long. CDR3 sequence (DNA): TGTGCCAGCAGCCCCCTCGACAGGCCAAATGAAAAACTGTTTTTT. As protein: CASSPLDRPNEKLFF.

This clone showed up just once. This chain uses TRBV7-9 with TRBJ2-3; TRBD2 aligns across 8 bases. CDR3 length: 14 amino acids. Trimming took 6 bases from V and 6 from J; bases not matched to a gene: 8. Germline CDR1 and CDR2: SEHNR and FQNEAQ (reference sequence). The CDR3 region has the DNA TGTGCCAGCAGTCATCGGGAGGGCAAGGATACGCAGTATTTT. Residues: CASSHREGKDTQYF.

This rearrangement joins TRBV28 to TRBJ2-2; the D gene is possibly TRBD1 (6 bases). CDR1 and CDR2 from the germline V gene are MDHEN and SYDVKM. The CDR3 runs to 20 residues. V lost 2 bases and J lost 0, with 22 bases in between. For the CDR3, the DNA is TGTGCCAGCAGTTTAGGGGGCTTCCTAGGGGCAAAACCGAACACCGGGGAGCTGTTTTTT. As protein: CASSLGGFLGAKPNTGELFF.

The chain has TRBV14 and TRBJ2-7, with a weak D call TRBD2 (5 bases). The CDR3 has 15 amino acids. The V end lost 1 base, the J end lost 3 bases, and 13 bases lay between the germline ends. Per germline, CDR1 SGHDN and CDR2 FVKESK. CDR3 loop: CASSQVGSGVYEQYF. The DNA for the CDR3 is TGTGCCAGCAGCCAAGTTGGGAGTGGGGTCTACGAGCAGTACTTC.

The chain links TRBV9 to TRBJ2-3; 7 positions match TRBD1. The CDR3 contains 14 residues. V gave up 6 bases and J gave up 2 bases; unmatched junction bases: 6. The germline CDR1 and CDR2 sequences are SGDLS and YYNGEE. CDR3 bases: TGTGCCAGCAAGGGGGCGATACCCACAGATACGCAGTATTTT. Residues: CASKGAIPTDTQYF.

The V gene is TRBV5-1, the J gene TRBJ2-1; TRBD2 matches at 13 bases. J lost 0 bases, V lost 0 bases, and 6 bases had no gene match. The CDR3 is 19 residues long. Germline loops: CDR1 SGHRS, CDR2 YFSETQ. CDR3 coding DNA: TGCGCCAGCAGCTTGGCCGTTACTAGCGGGAGGGCCTCCTACAATGAGCAGTTCTTC. Amino acids: CASSLAVTSGRASYNEQFF.

The chain recombines TRBV6-6 with TRBJ1-5; D gene ambiguous. Germline CDR1 MNHNY, CDR2 SVGAGI (reference sequence). This CDR3 has 15 residues. V was trimmed by 1 base and J by 0 bases, leaving 7 bases between them. The CDR3 region is CASSYLDSSNQPQHF. CDR3 coding DNA: TGTGCCAGCAGTTACTTAGACTCTAGCAATCAGCCCCAGCATTTT.

The CDR3 loop reads CASSSQAYDQPQHF. For the CDR3, the DNA is TGTGCCAGCAGCTCCCAAGCGTACGATCAGCCCCAGCATTTT. The chain links TRBV28 to TRBJ1-5; D call uncertain. V was cut by 6 bases and J by 5 bases, with 14 bases left in between. The V gene's germline CDR1 is MDHEN and CDR2 SYDVKM. The CDR3 covers 14 residues.

The chain employs TRBV7-2 and TRBJ2-3; TRBD2 might be the D (7 bases). The CDR3 is 16 amino acids. Germline CDR1 SGHTA, CDR2 FQGNSA. Trimming shortened V by 4 bases and J by 6 bases, and 20 bases separated the two germline ends. The CDR3 sequence is CASSSFAGAASDTQYF. Written as DNA, the CDR3 is TGTGCCAGCAGCTCTTTCGCGGGGGCCGCCTCGGATACGCAGTATTTT.

This chain joins TRBV18 and TRBJ2-2; tentative D call: TRBD1 (5 bases). The CDR3 length is 15 residues. Trimming shortened V by 3 bases and J by 1 base, and 9 bases separated the two germline ends. The germline V gene encodes CDR1 KGHSH and CDR2 LQKENI. The CDR3 region is CASSPRTQNTGELFF. The CDR3 nucleotides are TGTGCCAGCTCACCGCGGACACAGAACACCGGGGAGCTGTTTTTT.

This clone was counted a single time. This chain joins TRBV6-5 and TRBJ2-7; TRBD1 aligns across 9 bases. The CDR3 loop spans 14 amino acids. The germline V gene encodes CDR1 MNHEY and CDR2 SVGAGI. The trim removed 4 bases at V and 3 bases at J, leaving 4 bases unmatched. CDR3 loop: CASSSPGQGYEQYF. In DNA form, the CDR3 reads TGTGCCAGCAGTTCCCCGGGACAGGGCTACGAGCAGTACTTC.